This passage covers 29 T cell receptor beta chains from one sample sequenced in a study of blood T cell repertoires in COVID-19. Clones were sequenced by immunoSEQ multiplex PCR, and TCRdb holds only the in-frame ones, with some missing. This sample carries over 100,000 clones, 65% to 85% of them seen once, and the ten largest clones take 3.5% to 5.5%. Sequenced input: peripheral blood. The source is a woman in her 70s with acute or convalescent COVID-19.

This clone was seen only once. The chain employs TRBV15 and TRBJ2-2; D gene ambiguous. V was clipped by 3 bases and J by 6 bases, with 5 bases between them. CDR1 and CDR2 (germline): LNHNV, YYDKDF (reference sequence). The CDR3 extends over 12 amino acids. In nucleotides, the CDR3 is TGTGCCACCAGCAGCCACTCCGGGGAGCTGTTTTTT. Residues: CATSSHSGELFF.

This clone was seen a single time. The chain employs TRBV2 and TRBJ2-5; TRBD2 matches at 9 bases. CDR1 is SNHLY, CDR2 FYNNEI, per germline. V gave up 1 base and J gave up 6 bases; unmatched junction bases: 6. CDR3 length: 15 amino acids. CDR3 sequence: CASSEGGGAGKTQYF. The DNA for the CDR3 is TGTGCCAGCAGTGAAGGCGGGGGGGCCGGAAAGACCCAGTACTTC. Supplemented by reference TRBV2 and TRBJ2-5, the full variable domain reads EPEVTQTPSHQVTQMGQEVILRCVPISNHLYFYWYRQILGQKVEFLVSFYNNEISEKSEIFDDQFSVERPDGSNFTLKIRSTKLEDSAMYFCASSEGGGAGKTQYFGPGTRLLVL.

J is TRBJ1-1 and V is TRBV30; a weak D match, TRBD1 (5 bases). The germline V gene has CDR1 GTSNPN and CDR2 SVGIG (reference sequence). This CDR3 has 11 residues. Trimming pared 8 bases from V and 5 bases from J, leaving 12 bases between. The CDR3 sequence is CATDKETEAFF. DNA for the CDR3: TGTGCCACGGACAAAGAAACTGAAGCTTTCTTT.

The chain couples TRBV5-1 to TRBJ2-5; weak D call: TRBD2 (5 bases). Looked up from germline, CDR1 is SGHRS and CDR2 is YFSETQ. Deletions cut 4 bases from V and 4 bases from J, with 14 bases between. The CDR3 has 14 residues. The CDR3 nucleotides are TGCGCCAGCAGCCGGGGTCCCCTCGGAGAGACCCAGTACTTC. Its protein is CASSRGPLGETQYF.

This chain links TRBV19 with TRBJ2-1; TRBD2 matches at 10 bases. Losses at the gene ends were 2 bases for V and 7 bases for J; bases not matched to a gene: 8. Germline V gene sequence: CDR1 LNHDA, CDR2 SQIVND (reference sequence). There are 16 residues in the CDR3. The CDR3 DNA follows: TGTGCCAGTAGTATAAAGCGGGGGGGCGGTAGGAATGAGCAGTTCTTC. Protein sequence: CASSIKRGGGRNEQFF.

This clone was counted once. This chain joins TRBV19 and TRBJ2-2; D is ambiguous. CDR3 size: 15 residues. The ends were cut back, 2 bases at V and 1 base at J, with 8 bases in the middle. The germline CDR1 and CDR2 sequences are LNHDA and SQIVND (reference sequence). The DNA for the CDR3 is TGTGCCAGTAGTATAAACAGCTTGAACACCGGGGAGCTGTTTTTT. This encodes CASSINSLNTGELFF.

In its sample, this clone was seen a few times. The rearrangement links TRBV6-5 to TRBJ2-7; 8 bases align to TRBD2. The junction had 9 bases not matched to a gene; V was cut back by 7 bases and J by 1 base. The CDR3 covers 15 residues. Germline CDR1 is MNHEY and CDR2 is SVGAGI. The CDR3 DNA is TGTGCCAGCACGGCCGGAAGCGGGGGATCCTACGAGCAGTACTTC. Translation: CASTAGSGGSYEQYF.

The chain has TRBV7-2 and TRBJ1-5; D remains ambiguous. Trimming left V 1 base short and J 0 bases short, with 7 bases between. This CDR3 has 15 residues. The V gene's germline CDR1 is SGHTA and CDR2 FQGNSA. The CDR3 DNA reads as TGTGCCAGCAGCTTAGTGGCAGATAGCAATCAGCCCCAGCATTTT. It is translated as CASSLVADSNQPQHF. Looking up the rest from reference TRBV7-2 and TRBJ1-5 gives the full variable domain: GAGVSQSPSNKVTEKGKDVELRCDPISGHTALYWYRQSLGQGLEFLIYFQGNSAPDKSGLPSDRFSAERTGGSVSTLTIQRTQQEDSAVYLCASSLVADSNQPQHFGDGTRLSIL.

V is TRBV5-1 and J is TRBJ1-1; maybe TRBD1 (6 bases). Trimming removed 0 bases at V and 4 bases at J, with 13 bases between. This CDR3 is built from 15 residues. From germline, CDR1 is SGHRS and CDR2 YFSETQ. The CDR3 is CASSLGAVRGTEAFF. CDR3 nucleotides: TGCGCCAGCAGCTTGGGGGCAGTCAGGGGCACTGAAGCTTTCTTT.

V and J are TRBV6-4 and TRBJ2-3, with TRBD2 matching over 11 bases. Per germline, CDR1 MRHNA and CDR2 SNTAGT. There are 14 residues in the CDR3. Trimming at V came to 8 bases and at J to 4 bases, leaving 5 bases not matched to a gene. Here the CDR3 reads CASATSGESDTQYF. The DNA for the CDR3 is TGTGCCAGCGCGACTAGCGGGGAGTCAGATACGCAGTATTTT.

The chain uses TRBV25-1 and TRBJ2-1; no clear D. This CDR3 comprises 14 residues. The germline CDR1 and CDR2 sequences are MGHDK and SYGVNS. V was cut by 1 base and J by 5 bases, with 9 bases left in between. CDR3: CASSEFGYDNEQFF. The CDR3 bases are TGTGCCAGCAGTGAATTCGGTTACGACAATGAGCAGTTCTTC.

The chain is built from TRBV9 and TRBJ2-1, with TRBD2 matching over 11 bases. CDR1 is SGDLS and CDR2 is YYNGEE in the germline V gene. V shed 0 bases and J 7 bases; nucleotides not matched to a gene: 6. The CDR3 totals 16 residues. The DNA of the CDR3 is TGTGCCAGCAGCGTAGTCGCTAGCGGGGGGTTGAATGAGCAGTTCTTC. Protein product: CASSVVASGGLNEQFF.

The chain uses TRBV2 and TRBJ2-5, with a possible D match to TRBD1 (5 bases). The CDR3 is 12 residues long. Germline V gives CDR1 SNHLY, CDR2 FYNNEI. Trimming pared 5 bases from V and 7 bases from J, leaving 11 bases between. CDR3 region: CASSTDTGTQYF. The CDR3 nucleotides read TGTGCCAGCAGTACGGACACTGGGACCCAGTACTTC.

The chain has TRBV7-8 and TRBJ2-1; 10 bases are shared with TRBD2. The V and J ends lost 1 base and 15 bases, in that order; junction bases with no gene match: 6. Germline CDR1 reads SGHVS; CDR2 reads FQNEAQ. This CDR3 contains 13 residues. The CDR3 is CASSLGVASGGFF. The CDR3 bases are TGTGCCAGCAGCTTAGGGGTGGCTAGCGGGGGGTTCTTC.

The J gene is TRBJ1-3, the V gene TRBV12-3 or TRBV12-4; no reliable D call. This CDR3 has 12 amino acids. Trimming shortened V by 6 bases and J by 4 bases, and 7 bases separated the two germline ends. The CDR3 sequence: CASSPQGNTIYF. In DNA form, the CDR3 reads TGTGCCAGCAGCCCGCAGGGAAACACCATATATTTT.

This sequence joins TRBV18 and TRBJ2-1; 7 bases line up with TRBD2. This CDR3 contains 14 residues. Germline V gene data show CDR1 as KGHSH and CDR2 as LQKENI. The V and J ends lost 8 bases and 4 bases, in that order; junction bases with no gene match: 8. The CDR3 DNA is TGTGCCAGCGCTACAAGCGGGGCATACAATGAGCAGTTCTTC. Encoded protein: CASATSGAYNEQFF.

A single count supports this clone. DNA of the CDR3: TGTGCCAGCAGGTTGAGCCGCCAGAACACTGAAGCTTTCTTT. As protein: CASRLSRQNTEAFF. V and J are TRBV6-5 and TRBJ1-1; no clear D gene. CDR1 and CDR2 (germline): MNHEY, SVGAGI. V was trimmed by 6 bases and J by 1 base, leaving 12 bases between them. The CDR3 is 14 residues long.

V gene TRBV5-1 combines with J gene TRBJ1-1; D is ambiguous. From germline, CDR1 is SGHRS and CDR2 YFSETQ. Trimming took 4 bases from V and 1 from J, leaving 11 bases between them. This CDR3 comprises 14 residues. CDR3 protein: CASSRGEKNTEAFF. CDR3 DNA sequence: TGCGCCAGCAGCCGCGGGGAAAAGAACACTGAAGCTTTCTTT.

The chain is built from TRBV2 and TRBJ2-1, with D possibly TRBD1 on 5 matching bases. The V and J ends lost 3 bases and 1 base respectively, with 10 bases between them. The length of the CDR3 is 15 residues. The germline V gene encodes CDR1 SNHLY and CDR2 FYNNEI. CDR3 in DNA: TGTGCCAGCAGTGATGGTAGGGGTTCCTACAATGAGCAGTTCTTC. This gives the protein CASSDGRGSYNEQFF.

The chain combines TRBV9 with TRBJ1-2, with 9 bases that match TRBD1. The V gene's germline CDR1 is SGDLS and CDR2 YYNGEE. Trimming removed 4 bases from V and 8 bases from J; junction bases left unmatched: 12. This CDR3 is 15 amino acids long. The CDR3 spells CASSPPTGGERGYTF. CDR3 bases: TGTGCCAGCAGCCCACCGACAGGGGGTGAAAGGGGCTACACCTTC.

This chain joins TRBV5-4 and TRBJ1-1, with D perhaps TRBD1 (5 bases). This CDR3 is 14 amino acids long. V lost 3 bases to trimming and J lost 1 base, with 10 bases between them. The germline V gene has CDR1 SGHNT and CDR2 YYREEE (reference sequence). The CDR3 protein is CASSSGHENTEAFF. The CDR3, as DNA: TGTGCCAGCAGCTCAGGACACGAGAACACTGAAGCTTTCTTT.

This clone was seen a single time. The chain joins TRBV30 to TRBJ2-3; D is perhaps TRBD2 (7 bases). Between the trimmed V and J ends, which lost 3 bases and 4 bases, there was a span of 17 bases. This CDR3 spans 15 amino acids. Germline V lookup: CDR1 GTSNPN, CDR2 SVGIG (reference sequence). CDR3 sequence: CAWSVTGRGADTQYF. CDR3 bases: TGTGCCTGGAGCGTTACAGGGAGGGGAGCAGATACGCAGTATTTT.

This clone was detected a few times. The CDR3 loop reads CASSPLRGGYTF. CDR3 bases: TGTGCCAGCAGTCCCCTTCGGGGTGGCTACACCTTC. This chain connects TRBV6-5 to TRBJ1-2; D is uncertain. The CDR3 has 12 amino acids. The germline V gene has CDR1 MNHEY and CDR2 SVGAGI. Between the trimmed V and J ends, which lost 5 bases and 7 bases, there was a span of 11 bases.

This sequence joins TRBV18 and TRBJ2-2; weak D call: TRBD1 (6 bases). CDR3 length equals 14 residues. The germline V gene encodes CDR1 KGHSH and CDR2 LQKENI. V was pared by 3 bases and J by 3 bases, with 8 bases between. The CDR3 loop reads CASSPRGYTGELFF. DNA of the CDR3: TGTGCCAGCTCACCCAGGGGCTACACCGGGGAGCTGTTTTTT.

The V gene is TRBV19, the J gene TRBJ1-1; possible D gene TRBD1, 6 bases. The germline CDR1 and CDR2 sequences are LNHDA and SQIVND (reference sequence). The CDR3 is made up of 15 amino acids. V was cut by 3 bases and J by 3 bases, with 14 bases left in between. The CDR3 DNA reads as TGTGCCAGTAGTATCTGGGGGGGCGGTTACACTGAAGCTTTCTTT. It encodes CASSIWGGGYTEAFF.

This clone was observed a handful of times. The V and J genes are TRBV9 and TRBJ1-2; a possible D gene is TRBD1 (5 bases). The CDR3 consists of 13 residues. V dropped 6 bases and J dropped 7 bases, with 16 bases sitting between them. CDR1 and CDR2 (germline): SGDLS, YYNGEE. The CDR3 spells CASTQGVVGGYTF. DNA of the CDR3: TGTGCCAGCACGCAAGGGGTGGTGGGTGGCTACACCTTC.

This clone was seen a few times. The genes are TRBV2 and TRBJ1-6, with TRBD1 matching 9 bases. This CDR3 comprises 15 residues. Germline V gene lookup returns CDR1 SNHLY and CDR2 FYNNEI. The V segment lost 3 bases and the J segment 7 bases; nucleotides outside the gene matches: 4. The CDR3 sequence: CASSDEGQGNSPLHF. CDR3 coding DNA: TGTGCCAGCAGTGATGAGGGACAGGGAAATTCACCCCTCCACTTT.

Comment on this clone: Without the conserved terminal phenylalanine or tryptophan, this CDR3 likely stems from a read error. It is unclear where the CDR3 begins or ends on the DNA, so no DNA is shown, and the CDR3 is as TCRdb lists it. The rearrangement uses TRBV20-1 and TRBJ1-1; TRBD1, the table's D call, was not compared with the DNA. Germline CDR1 and CDR2: DFQATT and SNEGSKA (reference sequence). The CDR3 spans 12 amino acids, including both terminal residues. The CDR3: CSASSGDRGKVV.

In this sample, this clone turned up a few times. The chain couples TRBV27 to TRBJ1-3; TRBD1 matches 7 bases. The trim removed 2 bases at V and 8 bases at J, leaving 12 bases unmatched. The CDR3 runs to 16 residues. Germline CDR1 and CDR2: MNHEY and SMNVEV (reference sequence). In DNA, the CDR3 is TGTGCCAGCAGTTTACGACAGGGTGGCGTAGAGGACACCATATATTTT. This gives the protein CASSLRQGGVEDTIYF.